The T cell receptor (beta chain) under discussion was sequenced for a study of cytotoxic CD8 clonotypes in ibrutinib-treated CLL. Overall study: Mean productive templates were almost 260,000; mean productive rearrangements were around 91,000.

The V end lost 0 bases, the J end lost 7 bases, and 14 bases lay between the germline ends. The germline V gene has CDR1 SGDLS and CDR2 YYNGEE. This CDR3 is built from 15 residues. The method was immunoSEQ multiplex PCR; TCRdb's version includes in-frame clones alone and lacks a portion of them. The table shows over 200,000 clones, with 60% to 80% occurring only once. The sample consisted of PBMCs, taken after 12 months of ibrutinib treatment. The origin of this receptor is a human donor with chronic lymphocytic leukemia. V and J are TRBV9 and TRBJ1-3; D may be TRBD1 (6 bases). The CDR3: CASSVGSPGDNTIYF. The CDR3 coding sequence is TGTGCCAGCAGCGTAGGAAGTCCAGGGGACAACACCATATATTTT.